The following is a TCR beta chain sequence with its context. The entry originates in a study of blood T cell repertoires in COVID-19. The table came from immunoSEQ multiplex PCR; TCRdb's copy has only in-frame clones and leaves some out. The table has 150,000 to 200,000 clones, about 88% seen once. V was trimmed by 5 bases and J by 3 bases, leaving 13 bases between them. CDR3 size: 14 residues. The germline V gene encodes CDR1 MGHDK and CDR2 SYGVNS. The sequence was collected from a man aged 18 to 29 with acute or convalescent COVID-19. The chain recombines TRBV25-1 with TRBJ1-1; TRBD1 might be the D (6 bases). The sample consisted of peripheral blood. For the CDR3, the DNA is TGTGCCAGCAGTAAGCAGGGGTTCGACACTGAAGCTTTCTTT. Protein sequence: CASSKQGFDTEAFF.